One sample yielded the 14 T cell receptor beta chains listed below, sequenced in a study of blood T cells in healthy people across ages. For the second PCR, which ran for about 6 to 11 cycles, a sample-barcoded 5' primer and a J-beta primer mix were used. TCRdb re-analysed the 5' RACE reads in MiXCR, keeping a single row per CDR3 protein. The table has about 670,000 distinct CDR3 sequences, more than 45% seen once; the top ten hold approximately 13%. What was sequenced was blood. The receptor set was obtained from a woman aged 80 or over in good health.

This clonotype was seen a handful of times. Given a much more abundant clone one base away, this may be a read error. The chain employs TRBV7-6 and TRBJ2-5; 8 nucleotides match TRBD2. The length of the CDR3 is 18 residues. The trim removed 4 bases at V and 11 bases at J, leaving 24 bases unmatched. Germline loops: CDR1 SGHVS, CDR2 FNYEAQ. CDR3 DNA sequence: TGTGCCAGCAGCTCCACTCAAGGCGGGACTAGAAGGAGTGATGAGCAGTACTTC. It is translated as CASSSTQGGTRRSDEQYF.

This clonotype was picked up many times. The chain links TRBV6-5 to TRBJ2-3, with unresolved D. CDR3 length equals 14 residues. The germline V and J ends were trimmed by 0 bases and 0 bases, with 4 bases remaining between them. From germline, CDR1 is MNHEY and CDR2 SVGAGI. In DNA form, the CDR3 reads TGTGCCAGCAGTTACTCGCCTAGCACAGATACGCAGTATTTT. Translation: CASSYSPSTDTQYF.

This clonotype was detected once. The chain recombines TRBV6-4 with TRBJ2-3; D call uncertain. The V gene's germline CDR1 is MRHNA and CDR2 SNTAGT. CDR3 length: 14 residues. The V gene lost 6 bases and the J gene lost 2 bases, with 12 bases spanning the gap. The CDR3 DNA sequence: TGTGCCAGCAGCTCAGTGGCTACCACAGATACGCAGTATTTT. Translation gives CASSSVATTDTQYF.

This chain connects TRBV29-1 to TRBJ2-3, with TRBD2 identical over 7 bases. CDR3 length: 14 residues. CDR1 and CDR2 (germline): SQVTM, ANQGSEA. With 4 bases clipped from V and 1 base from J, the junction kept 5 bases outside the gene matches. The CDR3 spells CSVVKGRGTDTQYF. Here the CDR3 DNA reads TGCAGCGTTGTGAAAGGGAGGGGCACAGATACGCAGTATTTT.

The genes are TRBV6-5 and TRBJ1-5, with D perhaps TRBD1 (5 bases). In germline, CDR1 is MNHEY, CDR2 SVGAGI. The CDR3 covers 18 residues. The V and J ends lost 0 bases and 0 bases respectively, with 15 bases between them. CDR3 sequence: CASSYSIEAGDSNQPQHF. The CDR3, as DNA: TGTGCCAGCAGTTACTCGATCGAGGCGGGGGATAGCAATCAGCCCCAGCATTTT.

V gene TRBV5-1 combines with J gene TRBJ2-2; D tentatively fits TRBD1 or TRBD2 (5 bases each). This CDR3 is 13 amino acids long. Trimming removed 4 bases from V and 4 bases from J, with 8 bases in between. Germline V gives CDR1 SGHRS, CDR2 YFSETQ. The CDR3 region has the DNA TGCGCCAGCAGCCAGGGACCCACCGGGGAGCTGTTTTTT. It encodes CASSQGPTGELFF.

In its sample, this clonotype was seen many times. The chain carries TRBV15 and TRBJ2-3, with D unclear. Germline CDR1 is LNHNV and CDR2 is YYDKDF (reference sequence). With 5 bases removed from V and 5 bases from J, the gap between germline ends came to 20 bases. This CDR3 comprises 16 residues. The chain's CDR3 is CATSGRTPMDGDTQYF. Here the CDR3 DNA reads TGTGCCACCAGCGGAAGGACCCCTATGGATGGAGATACGCAGTATTTT.

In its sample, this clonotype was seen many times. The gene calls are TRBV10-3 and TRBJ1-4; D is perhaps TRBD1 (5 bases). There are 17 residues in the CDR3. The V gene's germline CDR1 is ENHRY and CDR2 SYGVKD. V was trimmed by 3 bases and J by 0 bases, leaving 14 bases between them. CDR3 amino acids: CAISERAGPATNEKLFF. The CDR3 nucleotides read TGTGCCATCAGTGAACGGGCAGGGCCGGCAACTAATGAAAAACTGTTTTTT.

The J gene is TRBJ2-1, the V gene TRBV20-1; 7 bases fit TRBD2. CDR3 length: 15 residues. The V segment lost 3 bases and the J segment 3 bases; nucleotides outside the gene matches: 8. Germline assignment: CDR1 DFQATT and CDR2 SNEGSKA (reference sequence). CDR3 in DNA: TGCAGTGCTAGCGATCCGGCTAGCGGCTACAATGAGCAGTTCTTC. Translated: CSASDPASGYNEQFF.

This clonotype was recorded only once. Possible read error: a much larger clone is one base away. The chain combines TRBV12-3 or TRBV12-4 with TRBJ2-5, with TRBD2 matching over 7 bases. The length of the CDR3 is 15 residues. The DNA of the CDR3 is TGTGCCAGCACCCCCAGCGGGACGTACCAAGGGACCCAGTACTTC. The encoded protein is CASTPSGTYQGTQYF.

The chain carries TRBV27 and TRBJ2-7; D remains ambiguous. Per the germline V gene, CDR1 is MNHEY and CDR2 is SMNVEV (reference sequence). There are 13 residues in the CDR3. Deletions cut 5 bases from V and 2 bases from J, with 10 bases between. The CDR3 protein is CASSVYGPYEQYF. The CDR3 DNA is TGTGCCAGCAGTGTATACGGTCCCTACGAGCAGTACTTC.

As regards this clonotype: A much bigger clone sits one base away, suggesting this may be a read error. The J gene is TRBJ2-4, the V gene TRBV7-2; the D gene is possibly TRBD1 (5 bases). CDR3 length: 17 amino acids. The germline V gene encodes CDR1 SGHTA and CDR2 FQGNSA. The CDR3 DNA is TGTGCCTGCAGCTTATTTGGTCCAGGGTTAGGCAAAAACATTCAGTACTTC. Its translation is CACSLFGPGLGKNIQYF.

In DNA, the CDR3 is TGTGCCAGCAGTTACTCGAACGTTAATGAGCAGTTCTTC. This gives the protein CASSYSNVNEQFF. J is TRBJ2-1 and V is TRBV6-5, with D unresolved. Trimming removed 0 bases at V and 7 bases at J, with 7 bases between. The CDR3 consists of 13 residues. The germline V gene encodes CDR1 MNHEY and CDR2 SVGAGI.

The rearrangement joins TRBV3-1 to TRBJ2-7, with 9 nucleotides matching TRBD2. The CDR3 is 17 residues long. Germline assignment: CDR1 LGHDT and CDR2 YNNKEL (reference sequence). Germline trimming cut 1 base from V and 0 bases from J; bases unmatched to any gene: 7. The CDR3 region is CASSQGPTSGASYEQYF. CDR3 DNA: TGTGCCAGCAGCCAAGGTCCGACTAGCGGAGCCTCCTACGAGCAGTACTTC.